The clone carrying this TCR beta chain was counted at least ten times. This sample is drawn from a study of human T cells and chemical hapten exposure. Study in general: The sensitizer, 2% DPC, was used on around 2 cm by around 2 cm of upper inner arm skin.

Unique molecular identifiers were attached to individual cDNA molecules within the library. TCRdb redid the calling of the RACE reads with MiXCR, one entry per CDR3 protein. The data contain about 70,000 distinct CDR3 sequences, roughly 9.7% of them singletons. As for time point: pre-sensitization, week 0. Treatment given: therapeutic diphenylcyclopropenone sensitization with weekly scalp DPC. The sequence derives from a woman in her 50s with alopecia areata. Some clones in this sample may be carry-over from other donors' samples. The sample was whole blood, taken in connection with sensitization to the hapten diphenylcyclopropenone (DPC).

The CDR3 DNA reads as TGTGCCAGCAGCTTAGGCTCGGCAGGCTCCTACGAGCAGTACTTC. Encoded protein: CASSLGSAGSYEQYF. The rearrangement links TRBV7-6 to TRBJ2-7; D is unresolved. Trimming left V 1 base short and J 0 bases short, with 10 bases between. CDR3 length: 15 amino acids. CDR1 SGHVS and CDR2 FNYEAQ come from the germline V gene.